Sequencing of this T cell receptor beta chain was carried out in a study of shared clonotypes between healthy human individuals. Naive CD8 populations comprised CD45RO-negative cells positively selected for CCR7, excluding terminally differentiated effector memory CD45RA+ cells. Each sample came from a Caucasian adult donor living in Nashville, Tennessee. The CDR3 runs to 12 residues. Germline values: CDR1 MNHEY, CDR2 SVGAGI. The V end lost 4 bases, the J end lost 6 bases, and 6 bases lay between the germline ends. Deep was the level at which the assay was run. Across several immunoSEQ plates, the genomic DNA of each subset was split evenly. TCRdb's copy holds only in-frame clones and misses some; the assay was immunoSEQ multiplex PCR. The sample lists approximately 1.9 million clones, just over 90% seen once, with less than 2% in the top ten.

J is TRBJ2-2 and V is TRBV6-5, with D tentatively TRBD1 (5 bases). What was sequenced was naive CD8+ T cells from PBMCs. This receptor was taken from a man between 18 and 35 years old in good health. Some clones in this sample may be carry-over from other donors' samples. Here the CDR3 DNA reads TGTGCCAGCAGTTTCAGGGCCGGGGAGCTGTTTTTT. It specifies CASSFRAGELFF.